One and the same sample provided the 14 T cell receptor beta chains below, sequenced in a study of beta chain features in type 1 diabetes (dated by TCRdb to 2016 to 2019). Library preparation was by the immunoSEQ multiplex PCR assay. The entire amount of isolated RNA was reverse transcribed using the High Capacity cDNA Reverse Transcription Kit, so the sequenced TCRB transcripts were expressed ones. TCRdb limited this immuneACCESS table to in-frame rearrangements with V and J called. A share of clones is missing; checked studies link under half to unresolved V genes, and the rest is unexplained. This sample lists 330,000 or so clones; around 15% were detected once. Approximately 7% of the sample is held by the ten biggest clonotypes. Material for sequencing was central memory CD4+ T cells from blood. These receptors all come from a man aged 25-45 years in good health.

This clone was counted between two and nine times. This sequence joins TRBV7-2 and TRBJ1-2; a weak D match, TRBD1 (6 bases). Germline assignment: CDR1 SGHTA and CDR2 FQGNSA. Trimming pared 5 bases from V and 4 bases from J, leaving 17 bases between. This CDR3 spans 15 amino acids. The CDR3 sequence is CASSPTHTGSYGYTF. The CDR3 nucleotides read TGTGCCAGCAGCCCAACGCACACAGGGAGCTATGGCTACACCTTC.

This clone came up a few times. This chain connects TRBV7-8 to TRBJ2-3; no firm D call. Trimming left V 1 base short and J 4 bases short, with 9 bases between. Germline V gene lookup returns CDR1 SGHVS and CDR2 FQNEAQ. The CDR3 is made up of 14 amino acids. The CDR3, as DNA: TGTGCCAGCAGCTTAGGCCCAGAGCCAGATACGCAGTATTTT. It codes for CASSLGPEPDTQYF.

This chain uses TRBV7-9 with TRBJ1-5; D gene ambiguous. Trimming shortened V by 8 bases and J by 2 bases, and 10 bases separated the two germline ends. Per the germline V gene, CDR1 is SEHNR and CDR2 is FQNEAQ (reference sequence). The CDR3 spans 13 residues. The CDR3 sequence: CASGLTGNQPQHF. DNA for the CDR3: TGTGCCAGCGGTCTAACTGGCAATCAGCCCCAGCATTTT.

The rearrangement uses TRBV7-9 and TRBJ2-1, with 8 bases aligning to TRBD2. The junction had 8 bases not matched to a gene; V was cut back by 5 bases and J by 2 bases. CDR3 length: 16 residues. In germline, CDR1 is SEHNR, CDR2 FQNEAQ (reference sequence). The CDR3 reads CASSPGGGSTYNEQFF. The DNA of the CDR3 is TGTGCCAGCAGCCCCGGGGGGGGGAGTACCTACAATGAGCAGTTCTTC.

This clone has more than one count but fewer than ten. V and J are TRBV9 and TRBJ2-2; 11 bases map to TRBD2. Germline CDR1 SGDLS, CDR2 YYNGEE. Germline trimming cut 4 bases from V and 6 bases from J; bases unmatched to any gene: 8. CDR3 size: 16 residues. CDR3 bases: TGTGCCAGCAGCCCCCGAGTAGCGGGGGGGTCCGGGGAGCTGTTTTTT. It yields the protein CASSPRVAGGSGELFF.

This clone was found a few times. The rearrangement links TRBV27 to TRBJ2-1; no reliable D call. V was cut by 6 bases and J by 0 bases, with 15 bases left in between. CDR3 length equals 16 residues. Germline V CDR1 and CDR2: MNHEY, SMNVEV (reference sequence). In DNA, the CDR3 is TGTGCCAGCAGCCTTCGACTGACAAGCTCCTACAATGAGCAGTTCTTC. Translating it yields CASSLRLTSSYNEQFF.

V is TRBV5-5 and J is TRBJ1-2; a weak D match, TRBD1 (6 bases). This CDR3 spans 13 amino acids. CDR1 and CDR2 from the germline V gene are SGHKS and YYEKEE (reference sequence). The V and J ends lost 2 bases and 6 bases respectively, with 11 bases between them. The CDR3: CASSFWTDNGYTF. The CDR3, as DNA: TGTGCCAGCAGCTTTTGGACAGACAATGGCTACACCTTC.

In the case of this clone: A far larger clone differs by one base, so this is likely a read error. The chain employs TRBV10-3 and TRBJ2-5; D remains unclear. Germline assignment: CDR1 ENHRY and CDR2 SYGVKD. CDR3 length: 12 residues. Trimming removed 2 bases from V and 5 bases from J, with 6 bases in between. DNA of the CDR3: TGTGCCATCAGTGAGATGGGGGAGACCCAGTACTTC. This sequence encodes CAISEMGETQYF.

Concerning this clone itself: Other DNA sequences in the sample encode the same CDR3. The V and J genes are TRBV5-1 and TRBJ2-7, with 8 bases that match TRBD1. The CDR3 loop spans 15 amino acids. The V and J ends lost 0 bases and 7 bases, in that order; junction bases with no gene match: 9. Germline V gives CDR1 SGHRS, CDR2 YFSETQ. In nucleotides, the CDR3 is TGCGCCAGCAGCTTGGAGGACAGGGCAGGGGGGGAGCAGTACTTC. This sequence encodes CASSLEDRAGGEQYF.

The CDR3 nucleotides are TGTGCCAGCAGCTTGGCGGGGGCTAGCGGGGGACTATACAATGAGCAGTTCTTC. This codes for CASSLAGASGGLYNEQFF. This rearrangement joins TRBV5-6 to TRBJ2-1, with TRBD2 matching 10 bases. The germline CDR1 and CDR2 sequences are SGHDT and YYEEEE. The CDR3 is 18 amino acids. V lost 0 bases to trimming and J lost 4 bases; unmatched junction nucleotides: 10.

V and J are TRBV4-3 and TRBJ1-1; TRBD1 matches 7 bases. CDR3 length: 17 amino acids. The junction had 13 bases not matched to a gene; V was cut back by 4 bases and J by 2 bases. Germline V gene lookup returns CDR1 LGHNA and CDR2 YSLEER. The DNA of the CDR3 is TGCGCCAGCAGCCCCGGGACAGAAAGACCTACAAACACTGAAGCTTTCTTT. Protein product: CASSPGTERPTNTEAFF.

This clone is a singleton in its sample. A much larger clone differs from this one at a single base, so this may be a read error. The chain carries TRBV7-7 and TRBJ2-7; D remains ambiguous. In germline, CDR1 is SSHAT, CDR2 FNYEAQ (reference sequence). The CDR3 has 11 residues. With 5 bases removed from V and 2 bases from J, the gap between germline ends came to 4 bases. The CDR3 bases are TGTGCCAGCAGCCATACCTACGAGCAGTACTTC. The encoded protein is CASSHTYEQYF.

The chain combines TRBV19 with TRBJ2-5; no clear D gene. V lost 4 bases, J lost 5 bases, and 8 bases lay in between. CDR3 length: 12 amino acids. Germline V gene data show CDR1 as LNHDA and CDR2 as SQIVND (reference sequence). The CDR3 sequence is CASSKGGETQYF. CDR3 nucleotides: TGTGCCAGTAGTAAAGGTGGGGAGACCCAGTACTTC.

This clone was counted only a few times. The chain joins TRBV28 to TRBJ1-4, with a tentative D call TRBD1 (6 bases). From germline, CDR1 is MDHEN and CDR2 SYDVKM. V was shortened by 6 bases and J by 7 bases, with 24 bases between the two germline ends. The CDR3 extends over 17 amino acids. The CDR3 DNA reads TGTGCCAGCAGCCCTTCGGGCGCAGGGGCAAACGTTGAAAAACTGTTTTTT. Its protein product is CASSPSGAGANVEKLFF.